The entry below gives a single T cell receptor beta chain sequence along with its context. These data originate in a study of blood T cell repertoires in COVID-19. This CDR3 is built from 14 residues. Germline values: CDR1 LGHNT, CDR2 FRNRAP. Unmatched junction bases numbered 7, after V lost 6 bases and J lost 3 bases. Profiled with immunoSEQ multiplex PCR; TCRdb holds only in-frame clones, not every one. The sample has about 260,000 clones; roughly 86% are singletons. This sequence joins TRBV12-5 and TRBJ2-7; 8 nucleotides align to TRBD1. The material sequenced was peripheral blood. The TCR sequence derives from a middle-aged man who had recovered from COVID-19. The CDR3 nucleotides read TGTGCTAGTGGCCTGGGACAGGCAGACTACGAGCAGTACTTC. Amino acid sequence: CASGLGQADYEQYF.